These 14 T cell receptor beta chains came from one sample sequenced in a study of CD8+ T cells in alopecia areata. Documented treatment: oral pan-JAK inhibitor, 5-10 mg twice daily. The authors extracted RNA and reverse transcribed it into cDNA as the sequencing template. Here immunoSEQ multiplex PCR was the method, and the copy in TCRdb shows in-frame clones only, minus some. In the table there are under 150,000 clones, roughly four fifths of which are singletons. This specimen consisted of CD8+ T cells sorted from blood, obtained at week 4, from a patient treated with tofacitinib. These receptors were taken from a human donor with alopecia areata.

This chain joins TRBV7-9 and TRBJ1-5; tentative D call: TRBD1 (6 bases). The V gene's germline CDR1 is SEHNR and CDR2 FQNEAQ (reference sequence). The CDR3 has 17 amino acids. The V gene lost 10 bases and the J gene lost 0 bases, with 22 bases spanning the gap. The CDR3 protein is CATLFSLRGSSNQPQHF. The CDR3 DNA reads TGTGCCACCTTGTTCTCTCTCAGGGGTAGTAGCAATCAGCCCCAGCATTTT.

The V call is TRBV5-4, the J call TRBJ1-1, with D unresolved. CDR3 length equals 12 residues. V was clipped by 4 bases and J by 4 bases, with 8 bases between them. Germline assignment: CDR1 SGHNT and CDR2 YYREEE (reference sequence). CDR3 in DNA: TGTGCCAGCAGCGGAACAGCCACTGAAGCTTTCTTT. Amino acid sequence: CASSGTATEAFF.

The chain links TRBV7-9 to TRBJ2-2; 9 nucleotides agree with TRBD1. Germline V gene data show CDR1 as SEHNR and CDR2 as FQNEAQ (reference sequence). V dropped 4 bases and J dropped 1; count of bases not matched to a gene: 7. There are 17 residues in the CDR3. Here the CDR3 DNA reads TGTGCCAGCAGCTCCCGGGACAGGGTCGGGAACACCGGGGAGCTGTTTTTT. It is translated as CASSSRDRVGNTGELFF.

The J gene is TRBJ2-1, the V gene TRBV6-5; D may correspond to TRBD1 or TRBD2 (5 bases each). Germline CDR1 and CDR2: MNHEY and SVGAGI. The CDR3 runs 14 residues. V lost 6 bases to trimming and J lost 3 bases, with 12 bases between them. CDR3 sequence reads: CASRPRGLYNEQFF. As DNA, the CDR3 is TGTGCCAGCAGGCCGAGGGGCCTCTACAATGAGCAGTTCTTC.

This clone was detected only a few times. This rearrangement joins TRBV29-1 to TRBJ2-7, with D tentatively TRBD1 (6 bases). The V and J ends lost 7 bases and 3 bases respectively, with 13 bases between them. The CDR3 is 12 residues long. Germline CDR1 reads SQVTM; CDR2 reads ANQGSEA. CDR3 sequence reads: CSASGTSYEQYF. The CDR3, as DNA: TGCAGCGCCTCCGGGACAAGCTACGAGCAGTACTTC.

DNA of the CDR3: TGTGCCACCAGCAGAGATGTAGGGAGACCTAGCAATCAGCCCCAGCATTTT. Translation gives CATSRDVGRPSNQPQHF. The chain couples TRBV15 to TRBJ1-5; the D is unclear. Trimming removed 0 bases from V and 0 bases from J, with 12 bases in between. The length of the CDR3 is 17 residues. The germline V gene encodes CDR1 LNHNV and CDR2 YYDKDF (reference sequence).

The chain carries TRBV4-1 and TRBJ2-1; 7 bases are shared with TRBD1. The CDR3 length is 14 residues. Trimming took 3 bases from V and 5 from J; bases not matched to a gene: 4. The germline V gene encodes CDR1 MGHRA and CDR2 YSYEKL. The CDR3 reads CASSHGQDDNEQFF. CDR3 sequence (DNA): TGCGCCAGCAGCCACGGACAGGATGACAATGAGCAGTTCTTC.

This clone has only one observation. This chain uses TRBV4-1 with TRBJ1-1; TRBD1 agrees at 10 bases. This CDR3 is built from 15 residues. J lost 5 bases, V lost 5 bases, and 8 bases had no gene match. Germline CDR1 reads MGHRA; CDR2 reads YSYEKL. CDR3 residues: CASSSRTGGGTEAFF. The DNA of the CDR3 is TGCGCCAGCAGCTCCCGGACAGGGGGAGGGACTGAAGCTTTCTTT.

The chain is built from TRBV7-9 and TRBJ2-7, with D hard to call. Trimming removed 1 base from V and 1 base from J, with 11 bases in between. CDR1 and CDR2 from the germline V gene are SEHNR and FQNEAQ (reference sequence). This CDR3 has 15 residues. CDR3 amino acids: CASSLESSGSYEQYF. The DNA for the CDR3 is TGTGCCAGCAGCTTAGAGTCCAGTGGTTCCTACGAGCAGTACTTC.

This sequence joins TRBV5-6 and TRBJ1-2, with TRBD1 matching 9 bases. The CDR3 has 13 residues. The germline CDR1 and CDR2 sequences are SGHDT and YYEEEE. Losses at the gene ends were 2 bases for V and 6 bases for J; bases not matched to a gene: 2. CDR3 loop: CASSFGTGHGYTF. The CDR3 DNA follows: TGTGCCAGCAGCTTTGGGACAGGGCATGGCTACACCTTC.

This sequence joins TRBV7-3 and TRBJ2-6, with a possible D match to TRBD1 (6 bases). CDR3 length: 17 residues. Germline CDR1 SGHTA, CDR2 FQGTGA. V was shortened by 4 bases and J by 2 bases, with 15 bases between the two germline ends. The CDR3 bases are TGTGCCAGCAGCTCGACAGGACCCTGGACTGGGGCCAACGTCCTGACTTTC. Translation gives CASSSTGPWTGANVLTF.

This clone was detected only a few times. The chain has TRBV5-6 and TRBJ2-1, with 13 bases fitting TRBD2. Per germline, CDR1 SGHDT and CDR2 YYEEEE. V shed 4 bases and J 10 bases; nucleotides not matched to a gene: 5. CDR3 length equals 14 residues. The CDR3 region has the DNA TGTGCCAGCAGCACCGGGACTAGCGGGGTAGAGCAGTTCTTC. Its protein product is CASSTGTSGVEQFF.

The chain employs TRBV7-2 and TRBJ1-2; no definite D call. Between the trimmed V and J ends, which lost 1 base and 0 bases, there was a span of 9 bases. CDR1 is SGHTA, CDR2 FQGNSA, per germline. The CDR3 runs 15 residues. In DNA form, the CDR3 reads TGTGCCAGCAGCTTAGTGGAGTCTACTAACTATGGCTACACCTTC. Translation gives CASSLVESTNYGYTF.

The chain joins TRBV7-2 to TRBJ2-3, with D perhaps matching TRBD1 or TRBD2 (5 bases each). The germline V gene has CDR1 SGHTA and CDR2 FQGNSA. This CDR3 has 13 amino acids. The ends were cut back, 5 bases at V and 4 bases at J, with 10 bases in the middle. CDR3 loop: CASSVRGPDTQYF. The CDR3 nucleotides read TGTGCCAGCAGCGTCCGGGGACCAGATACGCAGTATTTT.